This T cell receptor beta chain emerged from a study of cytomegalovirus exposure and HLA in healthy donors. The study ran its PCR with 60 Vbeta and 13 Jbeta primers. Sequencing was performed with immunoSEQ multiplex PCR; in TCRdb, only in-frame clones are kept and a portion is missing. The table has some 120,000 clones, approximately 72% seen once; the top ten hold 7.5% to 9.5%. A remark on this clone: Its antigen is still unknown.

Study results and limitations: One variant, a missense change in DCLRE1C, was linked in a later analysis to TCR beta V- and J-gene trimming. Confirmation was obtained in vitro that a few CMV-associated chains are specific for CMV antigens. Researchers counted around 150 TCR beta chains as cytomegalovirus-associated.

V lost 7 bases, J lost 10 bases, and 22 bases lay in between. This CDR3 spans 14 amino acids. The germline V gene has CDR1 MNHNS and CDR2 SASEGT. This rearrangement joins TRBV6-1 to TRBJ1-1; D is ambiguous. Sequencing was done on a sample of PBMCs. The receptor comes from a woman in her fifties or sixties in good health and CMV-seropositive. This CDR3 reads CASTVEASFAGAFF. CDR3 nucleotide sequence: TGTGCCAGCACCGTCGAGGCCTCCTTTGCGGGAGCTTTCTTT.